This TCR beta chain was retrieved from a study of cytomegalovirus exposure and HLA in healthy donors. Germline CDR1 is SGHTA and CDR2 is FQGNSA. The V and J ends lost 5 bases and 4 bases respectively, with 11 bases between them. The length of the CDR3 is 13 residues. Study conclusions and caveats: According to a later analysis, donors in an Asian-associated ancestry cluster reportedly had fewer N-insertions than the roughly 640-donor mean.

It was with 60 Vbeta and 13 Jbeta primers that the PCR ran. Measured with immunoSEQ multiplex PCR; TCRdb has only the in-frame clones, and not every one. The profile shows 130,000 to 150,000 clones, around 80% of them singletons. This clone was seen just once. What it binds is not known. Sequenced material: PBMCs. V is TRBV7-2 and J is TRBJ1-1; D might be TRBD1 (6 bases). The TCR was taken from a man aged 25 to 45 in good health and CMV-seronegative. The CDR3 bases are TGTGCCAGCAGCACTCACAGGGCCACTGAAGCTTTCTTT. Amino acids: CASSTHRATEAFF.